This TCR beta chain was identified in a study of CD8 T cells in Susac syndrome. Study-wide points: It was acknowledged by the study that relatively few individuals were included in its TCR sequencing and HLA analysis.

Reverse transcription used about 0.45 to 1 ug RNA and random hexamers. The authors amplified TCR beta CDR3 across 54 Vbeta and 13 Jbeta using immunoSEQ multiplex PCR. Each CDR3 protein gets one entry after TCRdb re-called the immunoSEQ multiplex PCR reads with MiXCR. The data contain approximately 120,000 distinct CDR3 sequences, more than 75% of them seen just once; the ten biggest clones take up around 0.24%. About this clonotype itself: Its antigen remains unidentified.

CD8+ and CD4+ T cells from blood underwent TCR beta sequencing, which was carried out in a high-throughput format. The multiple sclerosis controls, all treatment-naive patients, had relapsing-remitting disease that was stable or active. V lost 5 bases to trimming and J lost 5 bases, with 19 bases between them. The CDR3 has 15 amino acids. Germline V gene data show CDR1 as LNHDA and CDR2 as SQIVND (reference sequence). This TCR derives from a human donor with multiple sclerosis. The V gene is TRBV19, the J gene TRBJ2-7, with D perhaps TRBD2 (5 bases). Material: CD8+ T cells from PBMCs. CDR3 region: CASSFGVSGFDEQYF. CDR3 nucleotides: TGTGCCAGTAGTTTCGGGGTCTCCGGATTCGACGAGCAGTACTTC.